A selection of T cell receptor beta chains follows, all from one sample in a study of T cells in localized non-small cell lung cancer. Sequenced by immunoSEQ multiplex PCR; TCRdb stores in-frame clones only, minus some. The sample comprises under 25,000 clones, about 93% of which are singletons, and roughly 4% rests with the top ten. Sequencing used peripheral blood, obtained before any cancer treatment. The receptor source for this set is a male donor older than 55 with stage I squamous cell lung carcinoma. Both conserved end residues are part of each CDR3. The D gene is left open where the match is weak. Clone size, where shown, is once, few, many, or a class for clones that have expanded.

size,V,J,D,CDR3,DNA
-,TRBV5-4,TRBJ1-1,TRBD1,CASSNPGQGMNTEAFF,TGTGCCAGCAGCAATCCGGGACAGGGAATGAACACTGAAGCTTTCTTT
-,TRBV9,TRBJ1-3,-,CASSVLGSSGNTIYF,TGTGCCAGCAGCGTATTAGGGAGCTCTGGAAACACCATATATTTT
-,TRBV5-6,TRBJ2-7,TRBD2,CASSPTGGSFLYEQYF,TGTGCCAGCAGCCCCACGGGGGGATCCTTTTTGTACGAGCAGTACTTC
-,TRBV5-1,TRBJ1-4,-,CASSLGEGLNEKLFF,TGCGCCAGCAGCTTGGGGGAAGGGCTGAATGAAAAACTGTTTTTT
-,TRBV14,TRBJ2-1,-,CASSTITGGESYNEQFF,TGTGCCAGCAGCACCATAACAGGTGGGGAATCCTACAATGAGCAGTTCTTC
-,TRBV4-3,TRBJ1-3,-,CASSQDSVSGNTIYF,TGCGCCAGCAGCCAAGATTCAGTCTCTGGAAACACCATATATTTT
once,TRBV27,TRBJ2-7,TRBD2,CASSLSSGRAYEQYF,TGTGCCAGCAGTTTATCGAGCGGGAGGGCCTACGAGCAGTACTTC
-,TRBV5-1,TRBJ2-5,TRBD2,CASSLIPSRGGETQYF,TGCGCCAGCAGCTTAATCCCCTCGCGGGGGGGGGAGACCCAGTACTTC
-,TRBV19,TRBJ2-1,TRBD2,CASSIGTSGRDNEQFF,TGTGCCAGTAGTATCGGGACTAGCGGGCGTGACAATGAGCAGTTCTTC
-,TRBV10-3,TRBJ1-5,TRBD1,CAISEGQGDQPQHF,TGTGCCATCAGTGAGGGACAGGGCGATCAGCCCCAGCATTTT
-,TRBV6-4,TRBJ2-3,-,CASKSNGFESDTQYF,TGTGCCAGCAAGTCTAACGGGTTCGAATCAGATACGCAGTATTTT
-,TRBV27,TRBJ2-3,-,CASSLGGRADTQYF,TGTGCCAGCTCTCTCGGGGGCAGAGCAGATACGCAGTATTTT
few,TRBV7-8,TRBJ2-2,-,CASSTREDTGELFF,TGTGCCAGCAGCACCAGGGAGGACACCGGGGAGCTGTTTTTT
-,TRBV28,TRBJ1-2,-,CASRRGSYGYTF,TGTGCCAGCAGAAGGGGTTCCTATGGCTACACCTTC